Included here is one T cell receptor (beta chain) sequence, with context. This receptor's antigen is unknown. Per-base qualities were not stored, and no clone one base away is much larger. The cohort was made up of approximately 670 healthy bone marrow donors. At the time of sampling, all cohort members were nominally healthy, though unrecorded immune exposures were likely present. The donor tested CMV seronegative and was one of the 352 seronegative cohort members. A peripheral blood sample was provided by each donor, and peripheral blood mononuclear cells were used for TCR beta sequencing. Genomic DNA was extracted from the blood cell samples with the Qiagen DNeasy Blood Extraction Kit. The source of the sample is a study of cytomegalovirus exposure and HLA in healthy donors (dated by TCRdb to 2016 to 2017). Looking at the study overall: An earlier analysis of some 600 of the donors reported around 280 Gb of sequence data and 90 million to 120 million unique TCR beta sequences obtained from about 180 million T cells. Roughly 300 gigabases of sequencing data and 70 million to 100 million unique TCR sequences made up an early release that covered fewer than 650 HLA-typed donors. Among the approximately 430 genotyped donors, roughly 80% belonged to the genetic ancestry cluster associated with self-reported Caucasian donors. The aim of the study was to test whether cataloging public T cell receptors could identify signatures of past pathogen exposure. Using immunosequencing, the study profiled T cell repertoires from 500 to 800 subjects and related those repertoires to cytomegalovirus serostatus. Besides the first cohort of 500 to 700 subjects, a separate validation cohort made up of about 120 different subjects was used. High-throughput TCR immunosequencing, statistical association of individual TCRs with disease status, and machine learning were combined to predict cytomegalovirus infection status. A later analysis re-examined previously published TCR beta repertoires from just over 650 donors and added high-resolution HLA genotyping to investigate patterns of TCR occurrence. Rather than using new phenotypic data, the later analysis identified candidate immune exposures from TCR beta sequences and from how often those sequences occurred across donors. An earlier analysis of more than 450 of the donors used high-throughput TCR beta sequencing to judge whether each TCR beta V gene segment behaved as functional or pseudogenic. Donor age, sex, ethnicity and CMV serostatus were collected together with the repertoire data. A later genetic analysis used genome-wide SNP genotypes for 398 of the 666 donors, treating that subset as a discovery cohort. Every repertoire in the discovery cohort had been generated on one and the same sequencing platform. Class I and class II HLA loci were covered by the typing at four-digit resolution. The number of donors typed differed by locus, with 629-630 for A, B, C, DRB1 and DQB1, 522 for DQA1, 600 to 610 for DPA1, and around 460 for DPB1. Roughly 5 DR-DQ haplotypes were treated as single units for association and clustering because of strong linkage in the cohort. Among around 400 genotyped donors of the cohort, an average of about 220,000 unique TCR beta nucleotide sequences was sequenced per donor, of which about 18% were non-productive. What the work shows at the level of the full study, not this receptor alone: A group of highly shared sequence variants was considered likely to be a technical artifact of the sequencing pipeline. In a later analysis, several top co-occurrence clusters were reported to appear linked to parvovirus B19, influenza, CMV and Epstein-Barr virus. A further reported finding was that TCR beta sequences accurately predicted the HLA-A and HLA-B alleles for most subjects in the first cohort. The only immune exposure information available for the cohort was CMV serostatus. The study listed 164 TCR beta chains as associated with cytomegalovirus. When HLA alleles, especially DR and DQ, strongly co-occurred, attributing TCR associations to individual alleles was difficult. Only TCR beta chains were sequenced in this cohort, and the absence of alpha or paired-chain data limited detectable features. Compared with equally common non-associated chains, HLA-associated TCR beta chains in a later analysis were more clonally expanded and had lower generation probabilities. Across donors, most TCR sequences were observed very rarely, whereas some public TCRs were present in many individuals. In a later analysis, most CMV-associated TCR beta chains were found to appear HLA-restricted, with HLA associations seemingly driven largely by CMV exposure. Three of the identified cytomegalovirus-associated TCR beta chains were confirmed in vitro to be specific for cytomegalovirus antigens. The classifier was reported to diagnose cytomegalovirus status with high specificity and sensitivity in both the original cohort and the validation cohort. Because HLA typing was missing for some donors at each locus, association tests included only the typed subset. Linkage disequilibrium might explain the correlated functional status among segregating V segments, but an unknown experimental factor could not be excluded. An association between a missense DCLRE1C variant and V-gene and J-gene trimming of TCR beta chains was found in a later genetic analysis and replicated in an independent cohort. The authors suggested that the approach could potentially be extended to other disease states and immunological phenotypes. The 87-base-pair reads could not distinguish some IMGT-functional V segments, including TRBV6-2 and TRBV6-3, so those segments were excluded. In a later analysis, TCR association rates were found to vary across HLA loci, with the most associated TCRs seen for DRB1 alleles and the fewest for HLA-C alleles. A later analysis associated 15,000 to 20,000 TCR beta sequences with specific HLA alleles at a false discovery rate of 0.05. Because counts were too low, 15 or so rarely observed V segments, including chromosome 9 orphons, were excluded from the earlier analysis of 587 of the donors. Broadly in line with IMGT annotations, most TCR beta V segments showed up in productive rearrangements about 87% or about 30% of the time in an earlier analysis of several hundred of the donors. Compared with the roughly 700-donor mean, donors in an Asian-associated ancestry cluster had fewer N-insertions in productive TCRs, according to a later genetic analysis. Presence/absence analyses assumed roughly uniform sequencing depth across donors, an assumption that may not hold.

Library generation was performed with the immunoSEQ multiplex PCR assay. The multiplex PCR relied on a mix of 60 forward primers for TCR Vbeta segments and 13 reverse primers for TCR Jbeta segments. The CDR3 region of rearranged TCR beta genes was amplified from genomic DNA with a multiplex PCR assay. The Illumina HiSeq System was used to sequence the amplified TCR beta libraries as 87-base-pair reads. Turning to the authors' computational methods: A later analysis counted around 72 million unique TCR beta chains across the 650 to 700 repertoires, and some 11 million of these chains were shared by at least two donors. A nearest-neighbor algorithm error-corrected the raw reads and collapsed the reads into unique sequences, merging closely related sequences to remove PCR and sequencing errors. CDR3 sequences were aligned to IMGT reference sequences to assign V, D and J gene segments. For a sequence to be retained, a match of at least six nucleotides to both a V gene segment and a J gene segment was required. Rearrangements were classified as productive when the CDR3 lacked stop codons and remained in frame with V and J, and all other rearrangements were classified as non-productive. Following IMGT convention, CDR3 was defined as the stretch from the second conserved V-encoded cysteine up to the conserved J-encoded phenylalanine. Sequences without an unambiguous match to a single V gene segment were excluded from the earlier analysis of several hundred of the donors. In an earlier analysis of approximately 500 of the donors, a V segment was called functional when productive rearrangements were above 56.7%, and segregating when the standard deviation between donors exceeded 5%. A statistical classification framework was developed to diagnose cytomegalovirus status using the catalog of TCR beta chain sequences. A later analysis assigned V and J genes by comparing TCR nucleotide sequences with IMGT/GENE-DB human TR gene sequences. In a later analysis, CDR3 sequences and most-parsimonious VDJ recombination scenarios were assigned using the TCRdist pipeline. In a later analysis, each TCR beta chain was defined by its CDR3 amino acid sequence together with its V-gene family, and reads without a unique V-gene family were excluded. A later analysis removed 450 to 600 highly shared, low-generation-probability nucleotide sequences to deal with suspected cross-contamination and a sequencing artifact. In a later analysis, a clonal expansion index was calculated for each public chain from normalized within-repertoire ranks of inferred template counts. A later analysis computed generation probabilities with a VDJ recombination model fitted to out-of-frame rearrangements, and checked the results against IGoR. In a later analysis, hypergeometric tests were used to score TCR-TCR, TCR-HLA and TCR-CMV co-occurrence, with a repertoire-size bias correction applied to TCR pairs. To estimate false discovery rates, a later analysis permuted the HLA or CMV assignments 20 times. In a later analysis, co-occurring TCRs were grouped using DBSCAN, and TCRdist sequence similarity was added for clustering within HLA-allele-positive subsets. For co-occurrence clustering, repertoires with fewer than 30,000 or more than 120,000 public chains were excluded, along with five repertoires with anomalous nucleotide sharing. The table comes from immuneACCESS by way of TCRdb, which keeps in-frame sequences with V and J called. Part of the clones is missing from these tables; in studies checked, under half for an unresolved V gene and the rest for unknown reasons. The V and J calls and the clone size are those of that table, but D and trimming were determined from the DNA. The sample table lists about 250,000 clones, about four fifths of them with a count of one. The ten largest make up roughly 0.3% of the sample.

The germline V end is reduced by 1 base and the J end by 7 bases; junction bases left unmatched: 6. CDR1 and CDR2 are read off the germline V gene as MGHRA and YSYEKL. The CDR3, cysteine through phenylalanine, is 16 amino acids long. The only DNA kept is the CDR3, 48 bases in frame from the first base. Recombination linked TRBV4-1 to TRBJ2-1; 11 nucleotides in the junction match TRBD2. Sample: PBMCs. This TCR was recovered from a girl aged 2 to 9 in good health and CMV-seronegative. The CDR3 reads CASSQVAGGPYNEQFF. The DNA sequence is TGCGCCAGCAGCCAAGTAGCGGGAGGGCCTTATAATGAGCAGTTCTTC.